This is a list of T cell receptor beta chains from one sample in a study of cytomegalovirus exposure and HLA in healthy donors. The data were produced by immunoSEQ multiplex PCR, yet TCRdb's version contains in-frame clones alone and is incomplete. The sample carries 150,000 or so clones, roughly 74% recorded once. The sample comprised PBMCs. These TCRs come from a man aged 18 to 35 in good health and CMV-seronegative. CDR3s include the opening cysteine and the closing phenylalanine or tryptophan. The D gene is left open where the match is weak. The listing skips clone size in some rows; elsewhere it reads once, few, many or a size class.

clone size	D gene	V gene	J gene	CDR3 DNA	CDR3 protein
.	.	TRBV7-9	TRBJ1-2	TGTGCCAGCAGCTTATCGAATAAGGAGGGGCTGGGTGGCTACACCTTC	CASSLSNKEGLGGYTF
.	.	TRBV6-1	TRBJ1-1	TGTGCCAGCAGTGTATACACTGAAGCTTTCTTT	CASSVYTEAFF
.	.	TRBV10-3	TRBJ2-1	TGTGCCATCAGTGAGTTGTCCGAGCAGCAGTTCTTC	CAISELSEQQFF
.	.	TRBV9	TRBJ2-6	TGTGCCAGCAGCGTAGACGGCTCTGGGGCCAACGTCCTGACTTTC	CASSVDGSGANVLTF
.	TRBD1	TRBV29-1	TRBJ2-4	TGCAGCGTTGAAGCCCCGGACAGGGGTCGGTACTTC	CSVEAPDRGRYF
few	.	TRBV5-1	TRBJ2-7	TGCGCCAGCTACTACAGAAATCGGGACACTGTCTACGAGCAGTACTTC	CASYYRNRDTVYEQYF
.	.	TRBV5-5	TRBJ1-4	TGTGCCAGCAGCTCCCCGGGACAACATAATGAAAAACTGTTTTTT	CASSSPGQHNEKLFF
.	.	TRBV2	TRBJ2-5	TGTGCCAGCAGTGCCCCGACAGTGGTTGAAGTGACCCAGTACTTC	CASSAPTVVEVTQYF
.	.	TRBV7-2	TRBJ1-1	TGTGCCAGCAGCCGATTTGGGGGGAGGGACACTGAAGCTTTCTTT	CASSRFGGRDTEAFF
.	.	TRBV7-9	TRBJ1-5	TGTGCCAGCAGCTTAGGCGACAGCCCGGGGGAGCCCCAGCATTTT	CASSLGDSPGEPQHF
.	TRBD1	TRBV6-4	TRBJ1-5	TGTGCCAGCAGTGACTCTTGGGCCAGACAGGGGCCGGAGAATCAGCCCCAGCATTTT	CASSDSWARQGPENQPQHF
once	TRBD1	TRBV4-2	TRBJ2-5	TGTGCCAGCAGCCAATACCGACAGGGCCAACAAGAGACCCAGTACTTC	CASSQYRQGQQETQYF
.	.	TRBV9	TRBJ2-1	TGTGCCAGCAGCGTAGTAGGGGTCTACAATGAGCAGTTCTTC	CASSVVGVYNEQFF
.	TRBD1	TRBV27	TRBJ2-1	TGTGCCAGCAGTTTAAGGACAGGGGCTGAGCAGTTCTTC	CASSLRTGAEQFF
.	.	TRBV6-5	TRBJ2-7	TGTGCCAGCAGTTATCTCAGCTCCTACGAGCAGTACTTC	CASSYLSSYEQYF
.	.	TRBV7-8	TRBJ2-3	TGTGCCAGCAGCTTCGACACGTACACAGATACGCAGTATTTT	CASSFDTYTDTQYF